This is a list of T cell receptor beta chains from one sample in a study of OX40 agonist ivuxolimab in advanced cancers. Repertoires were generated with immunoSEQ multiplex PCR, while TCRdb's copy carries only in-frame clones and drops some. The table lists roughly 98,000 clones, about 80% of them singletons. The material was CD4+ or CD8+ T cells sorted from blood, obtained in a trial of the OX40 agonist ivuxolimab. The receptors were sampled from an adult with an advanced solid tumor such as melanoma, head and neck, liver or kidney cancer. Both conserved end residues are part of each CDR3. Fields, in order: J gene, V gene, CDR3 protein.

j_call: TRBJ2-7; v_call: TRBV19; cdr3_aa: CASSEGRAYEQYF
j_call: TRBJ1-4; v_call: TRBV18; cdr3_aa: CASSYGQGSEKLFF
j_call: TRBJ1-6; v_call: TRBV2; cdr3_aa: CASVLQSSYNSPLHF
j_call: TRBJ2-7; v_call: TRBV15; cdr3_aa: CATSQGTGDYEQYF
j_call: TRBJ1-1; v_call: TRBV11-3; cdr3_aa: CASSLGGLNTEAFF
j_call: TRBJ1-2; v_call: TRBV18; cdr3_aa: CASSPGTRGTYGYTF
j_call: TRBJ2-7; v_call: TRBV6-6; cdr3_aa: CASSSRDHNYEQYF
j_call: TRBJ1-3; v_call: TRBV7-9; cdr3_aa: CASSLPVTDGGQGNTIYF
j_call: TRBJ1-5; v_call: TRBV30; cdr3_aa: CAWGTGQVNQPQHF
j_call: TRBJ2-3; v_call: TRBV5-1; cdr3_aa: CASSPATSGYTDTQYF
j_call: TRBJ1-3; v_call: TRBV28; cdr3_aa: CASRLRGSGNTIYF
j_call: TRBJ2-5; v_call: TRBV5-1; cdr3_aa: CASSSTGTPEETQYF
j_call: TRBJ1-2; v_call: TRBV14; cdr3_aa: CASSQDRGNPFYGYTF
j_call: TRBJ2-7; v_call: TRBV5-6; cdr3_aa: CASSLDRVTYEQYF
j_call: TRBJ1-5; v_call: TRBV15; cdr3_aa: CATSRDVSNQPQHF
j_call: TRBJ1-5; v_call: TRBV7-6; cdr3_aa: CASSHKQGWNQPQHF
j_call: TRBJ2-2; v_call: TRBV7-6; cdr3_aa: CASSPVAGELFF
j_call: TRBJ2-1; v_call: TRBV18; cdr3_aa: CASAQGDRAGNEQFF
j_call: TRBJ1-1; v_call: TRBV7-9; cdr3_aa: CASSSPDRKNTEAFF
j_call: TRBJ2-3; v_call: TRBV7-2; cdr3_aa: CASSLDRTSTDTQYF
j_call: TRBJ1-4; v_call: TRBV9; cdr3_aa: CASSVRGTGPEKLFF
j_call: TRBJ1-2; v_call: TRBV2; cdr3_aa: CASQKTGGLYGYTF
j_call: TRBJ2-1; v_call: TRBV2; cdr3_aa: CASPGPGLAGRSYLPPNNEQFF
j_call: TRBJ2-7; v_call: TRBV5-5; cdr3_aa: CASSFRASVSYEQYF
j_call: TRBJ2-3; v_call: TRBV9; cdr3_aa: CASSVEGQGITDTQYF
j_call: TRBJ1-1; v_call: TRBV29-1; cdr3_aa: CSVKDPNSEAFF
j_call: TRBJ1-6; v_call: TRBV6-5; cdr3_aa: CASSYLRGNSPLHF
j_call: TRBJ2-7; v_call: TRBV18; cdr3_aa: CASSRGQGGYNEQYF
j_call: TRBJ2-4; v_call: TRBV14; cdr3_aa: CASSYDRGRNIQYF